The sequence of this T cell receptor beta chain was determined in a study of T cell responses to AZD1222 COVID-19 vaccine. Clones were read by immunoSEQ multiplex PCR, and TCRdb kept only the in-frame ones, dropping some. The data contain about 150,000 clones, roughly 87% of them seen just once; the ten biggest clones take up 5.1%. The CDR3 length is 13 residues. Trimming took 0 bases from V and 8 from J, leaving 9 bases between them. Germline V gene lookup returns CDR1 SGDLS and CDR2 YYNGEE. The chain uses TRBV9 and TRBJ2-1; tentative D call: TRBD2 (5 bases). This clonotype originated in an adult in good health. This specimen consisted of peripheral blood, obtained on day 0 of AZD1222 vaccination. The CDR3 region is CASSVDPGDEQFF. The CDR3 DNA sequence: TGTGCCAGCAGCGTAGATCCCGGGGATGAGCAGTTCTTC.